This is a list of T cell receptor beta chains from one sample in a study of vaccination and CD4 T cells after COVID-19. Their antigens remain unidentified. TCRdb recomputed calls from the PCR reads with MiXCR, one row per CDR3 protein. The sample has some 11,000 distinct CDR3 sequences; more than 25% are singletons. The sample taken for sequencing was cultured CD4+ T cells from blood. These TCRs come from a human donor with COVID-19. Both conserved end residues are part of each CDR3. D genes are given only for firm matches. Where a row states a size, it is once, few, many or the class of an expanded clone; other rows omit it.

few | TRBJ1-1 | TRBV7-2 | NA | TGTGCCAGCAGCTTAGGGAGGGGAAGGGAGAACACTGAAGCTTTCTTT | CASSLGRGRENTEAFF
few | TRBJ1-3 | TRBV15 | TRBD1 | TGTGCCACCAGCAGGAACGGACAGGCAGACACCATATATTTT | CATSRNGQADTIYF
few | TRBJ2-7 | TRBV6-1 | NA | TGTGCCAGCAGGGATACACAGGGCTACGAGCAGTACTTC | CASRDTQGYEQYF
few | TRBJ2-3 | TRBV19 | NA | TGTGCCAGTAGTATAGGGCCGCCAGGGCCCACAGATACGCAGTATTTT | CASSIGPPGPTDTQYF
NA | TRBJ1-2 | TRBV19 | NA | TGTGCCAGTAGTATGGCAGATAACTATGGCTACACCTTC | CASSMADNYGYTF
NA | TRBJ2-7 | TRBV7-2 | TRBD2 | TGTGCCAGCAGCCACCTCCGGACTAGCGGGGGGGCCTACGAGCAGTACTTC | CASSHLRTSGGAYEQYF
few | TRBJ1-5 | TRBV6-1 | NA | TGTGCCAGCTCCCAAGGCGGGGCGGTAGAGCCCCAGCATTTT | CASSQGGAVEPQHF
NA | TRBJ1-2 | TRBV12-3/TRBV12-4 | NA | TGTGCCAGCACCCCTCGGCATATTAACAACAGGGACGACTATGGCTACACCTTC | CASTPRHINNRDDYGYTF
few | TRBJ2-7 | TRBV7-9 | NA | TGTGCCAGCAACCCAGGGGCAAGGGACGAGCAGTACTTC | CASNPGARDEQYF
NA | TRBJ2-1 | TRBV6-2/TRBV6-3 | NA | TGTGCCACGAGAGCCGGGGGTTCCTACAATGAGCAGTTCTTC | CATRAGGSYNEQFF
few | TRBJ2-3 | TRBV28 | NA | TGTGCCAGCAGTAATGGACAGTACACAGATACGCAGTATTTT | CASSNGQYTDTQYF
NA | TRBJ2-2 | TRBV6-1 | TRBD2 | TGTGCCAGCTTTGATGGAGCGGGGGGGCCGGCGTACACCGGGGAGCTGTTTTTT | CASFDGAGGPAYTGELFF
NA | TRBJ2-3 | TRBV20-1 | NA | TGCAGCGTGCTTGAGGATACGCAGTATTTT | CSVLEDTQYF
large | TRBJ2-1 | TRBV6-2/TRBV6-3 | TRBD2 | TGTGCCAGCAGTTACAGCGGGGGATCGTTTGAGCAGTTCTTC | CASSYSGGSFEQFF
NA | TRBJ1-1 | TRBV19 | NA | TGTGCCAGTAGTATAGATCGGGGGGGACTGAACACTGAAGCTTTCTTT | CASSIDRGGLNTEAFF
NA | TRBJ1-2 | TRBV14 | NA | TGTGCCAGCAGCCAGCAGACCCTCTATTATGGCTACACCTTC | CASSQQTLYYGYTF
few | TRBJ2-5 | TRBV24-1 | TRBD1 | TGTGCCACCAGATCGGGACAGCCTGAAGAGACCCAGTACTTC | CATRSGQPEETQYF
NA | TRBJ2-4 | TRBV6-1 | NA | TGTGCCAGCAGGGGAACTCAAAACCCACTAGCCAAAAACATTCAGTACTTC | CASRGTQNPLAKNIQYF
large | TRBJ1-2 | TRBV11-2 | TRBD1 | TGTGCCAGCAGCCCCCGGATGAGACAGGGCTATGGCTACACCTTC | CASSPRMRQGYGYTF
few | TRBJ1-6 | TRBV30 | NA | TGTGCTTACGCGGGAGAGGAGAATTCACCCCTCCACTTT | CAYAGEENSPLHF
few | TRBJ1-4 | TRBV7-2 | NA | TGTGCCAGCAGCTTTGGAGGGGCAACTAATGAAAAACTGTTTTTT | CASSFGGATNEKLFF
NA | TRBJ2-7 | TRBV5-4 | TRBD2 | TGTGCCAGCAGCTTGAGCGGACGGGAGGGGCAGTACTTC | CASSLSGREGQYF
few | TRBJ1-1 | TRBV10-2 | TRBD1 | TGCGCCAGCAGTGAGCAGGGGGCGGACGCTTTCTTT | CASSEQGADAFF
NA | TRBJ2-5 | TRBV20-1 | TRBD1 | TGCAGTGCTTCCAGGGGGCAAGAGACCCAGTACTTC | CSASRGQETQYF
NA | TRBJ1-3 | TRBV11-2 | NA | TGTGCCAGCAGCTTAGTTCCAGGCCGCTCTGGAAACACCATATATTTT | CASSLVPGRSGNTIYF
few | TRBJ2-7 | TRBV5-4 | TRBD1 | TGTGCCAGCAGCCCAACAGGGGGCGGCTACGAGCAGTACTTC | CASSPTGGGYEQYF
NA | TRBJ2-7 | TRBV5-1 | NA | TGCGCCAGCAGCCGGCCGGGTGCGGAGTCCTACGAGCAGTACTTC | CASSRPGAESYEQYF
NA | TRBJ2-5 | TRBV5-8 | NA | TGTGCCAGCAGCTTAGAGGGTGGCGTTCAAGAGACCCAGTACTTC | CASSLEGGVQETQYF
NA | TRBJ2-4 | TRBV7-8 | NA | TGTGCCAGCAGCTTAAACAGGGGGGGAAACATTCAGTACTTC | CASSLNRGGNIQYF
NA | TRBJ2-3 | TRBV9 | TRBD2 | TGTGCCAGCAGCGGGAGGGGCGACCCGGGACTAGCAACAGATACGCAGTATTTT | CASSGRGDPGLATDTQYF
NA | TRBJ1-4 | TRBV24-1 | NA | TGTGCCACCAGTGTTAAAAACACTCCCAATGAAAAACTGTTTTTT | CATSVKNTPNEKLFF
few | TRBJ2-3 | TRBV11-3 | NA | TGTGCCAGCAGCGGACAACGGGGCACAGATACGCAGTATTTT | CASSGQRGTDTQYF
few | TRBJ2-5 | TRBV6-1 | TRBD1 | TGTGCCAGCAGTACCCGGACAGGGGCAGAGACCCAGTACTTC | CASSTRTGAETQYF
few | TRBJ1-5 | TRBV7-2 | NA | TGTGCCAGCAGCTTAAGGCCTAGTGGGGTGAGCAATCAGCCCCAGCATTTT | CASSLRPSGVSNQPQHF
NA | TRBJ2-7 | TRBV12-3/TRBV12-4 | TRBD2 | TGTGCCAGCAGTCTGCCGCGGGGGGAGCAGTACTTC | CASSLPRGEQYF
few | TRBJ2-7 | TRBV6-2/TRBV6-3 | TRBD1 | TGTGCCAGCAGTTCCATCCCCGGGACAGGGTTACCGCAGTACTTC | CASSSIPGTGLPQYF
NA | TRBJ1-5 | TRBV19 | NA | TGTGCCAGTAGACTTAGGAGGGATGGCAATCAGCCCCAGCATTTT | CASRLRRDGNQPQHF
NA | TRBJ2-2 | TRBV19 | TRBD1 | TGTGCCAGCCGACAGGGAACGAACACCGGGGAGCTGTTTTTT | CASRQGTNTGELFF
NA | TRBJ2-2 | TRBV20-1 | TRBD1 | TGCAGTGCTAAGGAGACAGGGTACGGGGAGCTGTTTTTT | CSAKETGYGELFF
medium-sized | TRBJ1-6 | TRBV7-2 | NA | TGTGCCAGCAGCTTAGATCAGGGCCGGGCTTCACCCCTCCACTTT | CASSLDQGRASPLHF
few | TRBJ1-6 | TRBV30 | NA | TGTGCCTGGAGTCCGAGGAGAGCACCCCTCCACTTT | CAWSPRRAPLHF
NA | TRBJ2-7 | TRBV5-5 | NA | TGTGCCAGCAGCTTGACCCTTCCGGCCCGGAGCCTAACCTACGAGCAGTACTTC | CASSLTLPARSLTYEQYF
NA | TRBJ1-2 | TRBV29-1 | NA | TGCAGCGTTAGGCTGATAGGCTATGGCTACACCTTC | CSVRLIGYGYTF